The 24 T cell receptor beta chains given below trace back to one sample, sequenced in a study of cytomegalovirus exposure and HLA in healthy donors. PCR employed 60 Vbeta and 13 Jbeta primers. Produced via immunoSEQ multiplex PCR; TCRdb's table is partial and in-frame only. The sample contains 150,000 or so clones, 74% of which appear only once. Material for sequencing was PBMCs. These receptors all stem from a man aged 18 to 29 in good health and CMV-seropositive.

The gene calls are TRBV19 and TRBJ1-2; D not certain. The V and J ends lost 4 bases and 1 base respectively, with 13 bases between them. Germline CDR1 reads LNHDA; CDR2 reads SQIVND (reference sequence). This CDR3 comprises 15 residues. The CDR3 bases are TGTGCCAGTAGTAGGAGGATTACCAGTAACTATGGCTACACCTTC. It codes for CASSRRITSNYGYTF.

The J gene is TRBJ2-7, the V gene TRBV5-1; 14 nucleotides line up with TRBD2. The CDR3 has 16 amino acids. Germline V gene data show CDR1 as SGHRS and CDR2 as YFSETQ. Trimming at V came to 1 base and at J to 5 bases, leaving 5 bases not matched to a gene. CDR3 in amino acids: CASSLRTSGGFHEQYF. The CDR3 region has the DNA TGCGCCAGCAGCTTGAGGACTAGCGGGGGGTTTCACGAGCAGTACTTC.

The chain employs TRBV19 and TRBJ2-2; no definite D call. Germline V gene data show CDR1 as LNHDA and CDR2 as SQIVND (reference sequence). Trimming removed 4 bases from V and 1 base from J, with 10 bases in between. This CDR3 contains 15 residues. The CDR3 loop is CASSTRILNTGELFF. The CDR3 nucleotides are TGTGCCAGTAGTACGCGAATACTGAACACCGGGGAGCTGTTTTTT. Drawing the rest from reference TRBV19 and TRBJ2-2, the complete variable domain is DGGITQSPKYLFRKEGQNVTLSCEQNLNHDAMYWYRQDPGQGLRLIYYSQIVNDFQKGDIAEGYSVSREKKESFPLTVTSAQKNPTAFYLCASSTRILNTGELFFGEGSRLTVL.

The genes are TRBV6-5 and TRBJ2-7; 7 bases are shared with TRBD1. This CDR3 has 12 residues. The junction had 4 bases not matched to a gene; V was cut back by 7 bases and J by 4 bases. Per the germline V gene, CDR1 is MNHEY and CDR2 is SVGAGI. CDR3 nucleotide sequence: TGTGCCAGCAAGGGACAGCTTTACGAGCAGTACTTC. This codes for CASKGQLYEQYF.

This clone was observed once. V is TRBV2 and J is TRBJ1-3; D remains ambiguous. CDR1 is SNHLY, CDR2 FYNNEI, per germline. V shed 3 bases and J shed 4 bases, with 13 bases lying between them. The CDR3 has 15 amino acids. DNA of the CDR3: TGTGCCAGCAGTGATAGAGGCTCATGGGGAAACACCATATATTTT. Protein product: CASSDRGSWGNTIYF. Supplemented by reference TRBV2 and TRBJ1-3, the full variable domain reads EPEVTQTPSHQVTQMGQEVILRCVPISNHLYFYWYRQILGQKVEFLVSFYNNEISEKSEIFDDQFSVERPDGSNFTLKIRSTKLEDSAMYFCASSDRGSWGNTIYFGEGSWLTVV.

This chain connects TRBV7-6 to TRBJ1-2, with TRBD1 identical over 7 bases. The CDR3 consists of 14 residues. Per germline, CDR1 SGHVS and CDR2 FNYEAQ. Unmatched junction bases numbered 6, after V lost 5 bases and J lost 3 bases. The chain's CDR3 is CASSLGTGDYGYTF. CDR3 DNA: TGTGCCAGCAGCCTGGGAACAGGGGACTATGGCTACACCTTC.

CDR3 sequence: CSAMNTEAFF. For the CDR3, the DNA is TGCAGCGCTATGAACACTGAAGCTTTCTTT. This sequence joins TRBV29-1 and TRBJ1-1; D is undetermined. CDR1 and CDR2 (germline): SQVTM, ANQGSEA. The CDR3 extends over 10 amino acids. Deletions cut 7 bases from V and 0 bases from J, with 3 bases between.

This chain uses TRBV6-5 with TRBJ1-5; tentatively, D is TRBD1 (5 bases). The V end was cut by 4 bases, the J end by 6 bases, with 10 bases between. The CDR3 is 13 amino acids. The V gene's germline CDR1 is MNHEY and CDR2 SVGAGI. The CDR3 protein is CASSSTGLQPQHF. The CDR3 coding sequence is TGTGCCAGCAGTTCTACGGGACTTCAGCCCCAGCATTTT.

Only a few counts were recorded for this clone. The chain employs TRBV29-1 and TRBJ2-3; 10 bases fit TRBD2. V shed 1 base, J shed 6 bases, and the junction held 4 bases outside the gene matches. CDR1 and CDR2 (germline): SQVTM, ANQGSEA. This CDR3 contains 14 residues. The CDR3 loop is CSVEGGTSVDTQYF. The CDR3 DNA follows: TGCAGCGTTGAAGGGGGGACTAGCGTCGATACGCAGTATTTT.

The chain joins TRBV5-6 to TRBJ2-7; 9 bases line up with TRBD2. Germline-derived CDR1 and CDR2 are SGHDT and YYEEEE. V gave up 0 bases and J gave up 3 bases; unmatched junction bases: 4. The CDR3 contains 15 residues. In nucleotides, the CDR3 is TGTGCCAGCAGCTTGGGACTAGCGGACAGCTACGAGCAGTACTTC. Protein: CASSLGLADSYEQYF.

The gene calls are TRBV28 and TRBJ2-1; 9 nucleotides match TRBD1. This CDR3 contains 16 residues. Germline CDR1 reads MDHEN; CDR2 reads SYDVKM. V lost 6 bases and J lost 8; bases outside the gene matches: 14. CDR3 in amino acids: CASREKGQGGEYEQFF. DNA of the CDR3: TGTGCCAGCAGGGAGAAGGGACAGGGAGGCGAATATGAGCAGTTCTTC.

The chain employs TRBV25-1 and TRBJ1-1, with a tentative D call TRBD1 (6 bases). Germline CDR1 MGHDK, CDR2 SYGVNS. Between the trimmed V and J ends, which lost 6 bases and 1 base, there was a span of 12 bases. This CDR3 region has 14 residues. The CDR3 region has the DNA TGTGCCAGCAGCGTGACAGGTTCGAACACTGAAGCTTTCTTT. Translated: CASSVTGSNTEAFF.

This clone showed up just once. The chain employs TRBV5-1 and TRBJ1-4, with TRBD1 as a possible D gene (6 bases). There are 16 residues in the CDR3. V was shortened by 4 bases and J by 7 bases, with 20 bases between the two germline ends. Germline V gives CDR1 SGHRS, CDR2 YFSETQ. Written as DNA, the CDR3 is TGCGCCAGCAGCCTCCTTACAGGGACCGTTGGTGAAAAACTGTTTTTT. This gives the protein CASSLLTGTVGEKLFF.

The gene calls are TRBV14 and TRBJ1-1; D uncertain. Deletions cut 3 bases from V and 2 bases from J, with 7 bases between. This CDR3 region has 13 residues. The germline gives CDR1 SGHDN, CDR2 FVKESK. The CDR3 region has the DNA TGTGCCAGCAGCCATTCCTTTAACACTGAAGCTTTCTTT. Protein: CASSHSFNTEAFF. The full variable domain, with the rest looked up from reference TRBV14 and TRBJ1-1, is EAGVTQFPSHSVIEKGQTVTLRCDPISGHDNLYWYRRVMGKEIKFLLHFVKESKQDESGMPNNRFLAERTGGTYSTLKVQPAELEDSGVYFCASSHSFNTEAFFGQGTRLTVV.

The chain couples TRBV28 to TRBJ1-1; a possible D gene is TRBD1 (6 bases). There are 12 residues in the CDR3. Trimming stripped 10 bases from V and 1 base from J, with 10 bases between. CDR1 MDHEN and CDR2 SYDVKM come from the germline V gene. The CDR3 DNA is TGTGCCACCCTGGGACAGAACACTGAAGCTTTCTTT. It yields the protein CATLGQNTEAFF.

The rearrangement uses TRBV6-5 and TRBJ1-2; possible D gene TRBD1, 5 bases. CDR3 size: 15 residues. The germline CDR1 and CDR2 sequences are MNHEY and SVGAGI. Trimming shortened V by 0 bases and J by 0 bases, and 8 bases separated the two germline ends. The CDR3 region has the DNA TGTGCCAGCAGTTACTCGGAGGGGCCTAACTATGGCTACACCTTC. Translated: CASSYSEGPNYGYTF.

The V call is TRBV7-9, the J call TRBJ2-3; TRBD1 agrees at 10 bases. Trimming took 5 bases from V and 4 from J; bases not matched to a gene: 6. The CDR3 consists of 15 residues. Germline CDR1 and CDR2: SEHNR and FQNEAQ (reference sequence). CDR3 DNA sequence: TGTGCCAGCAGCCCCGGGACAGGGGTTTCAGATACGCAGTATTTT. Translation gives CASSPGTGVSDTQYF.

The V call is TRBV6-5, the J call TRBJ2-5; TRBD1 might be the D (6 bases). Trimming took off 6 bases at V and 9 bases at J, with 17 bases between the two ends. The germline gives CDR1 MNHEY, CDR2 SVGAGI. The CDR3 is 13 amino acids. The CDR3 loop reads CASSGSGPGAQYF. Written as DNA, the CDR3 is TGTGCCAGCAGCGGCAGCGGTCCAGGGGCCCAGTACTTC.

This clone was seen only a few times. The sample carries other DNA sequences with the same CDR3. This chain connects TRBV27 to TRBJ2-7; D perhaps matches TRBD1 (6 bases). CDR1 is MNHEY and CDR2 is SMNVEV in the germline V gene (reference sequence). This CDR3 is 12 amino acids long. V was cut by 10 bases and J by 2 bases, with 12 bases left in between. The CDR3 nucleotides read TGTGCCACTGCACAGGGACCCTACGAGCAGTACTTC. It is translated as CATAQGPYEQYF.

V gene TRBV6-1 combines with J gene TRBJ1-2; TRBD1 is a possible D gene (5 bases). The V gene's germline CDR1 is MNHNS and CDR2 SASEGT. V gave up 7 bases and J gave up 5 bases, with 14 bases separating them. The CDR3 spans 13 residues. This chain's CDR3 is CASTGPGGYGYTF. The CDR3 DNA reads as TGTGCCAGCACGGGGCCGGGGGGTTATGGCTACACCTTC.

The chain is built from TRBV9 and TRBJ2-7; 8 bases are a match to TRBD1. Germline V gives CDR1 SGDLS, CDR2 YYNGEE. Unmatched junction bases numbered 6, after V lost 1 base and J lost 6 bases. The CDR3 loop spans 14 amino acids. As DNA, the CDR3 is TGTGCCAGCAGCGTACAGGGGGCGAGTTCCGAGCAGTACTTC. It is translated as CASSVQGASSEQYF. The full variable domain, completed using reference TRBV9 and TRBJ2-7, is DSGVTQTPKHLITATGQRVTLRCSPRSGDLSVYWYQQSLDQGLQFLIQYYNGEERAKGNILERFSAQQFPDLHSELNLSSLELGDSALYFCASSVQGASSEQYFGPGTRLTVT.

The chain uses TRBV19 and TRBJ2-7, with 8 positions matching TRBD1. This CDR3 spans 14 amino acids. The germline V gene encodes CDR1 LNHDA and CDR2 SQIVND (reference sequence). The V and J ends lost 4 bases and 3 bases, in that order; junction bases with no gene match: 5. Written as DNA, the CDR3 is TGTGCCAGTAGTACCGGACAGGGAATCTACGAGCAGTACTTC. It yields the protein CASSTGQGIYEQYF.

This clone is deemed medium-sized. This chain joins TRBV7-9 and TRBJ2-7, with D hard to call. Per the germline V gene, CDR1 is SEHNR and CDR2 is FQNEAQ (reference sequence). The CDR3 has 13 residues. V lost 5 bases and J lost 3, with 11 bases in between. The chain's CDR3 is CASSAREFYEQYF. Here the CDR3 DNA reads TGTGCCAGCAGCGCACGAGAGTTCTACGAGCAGTACTTC. The full variable domain, in which reference TRBV7-9 and TRBJ2-7 provide the parts outside the CDR3, is DTGVSQNPRHKITKRGQNVTFRCDPISEHNRLYWYRQTLGQGPEFLTYFQNEAQLEKSRLLSDRFSAERPKGSFSTLEIQRTEQGDSAMYLCASSAREFYEQYFGPGTRLTVT.

The V call is TRBV5-1, the J call TRBJ2-1, with 13 bases fitting TRBD2. The CDR3 is 18 residues long. Germline assignment: CDR1 SGHRS and CDR2 YFSETQ. V lost 4 bases and J lost 1; bases outside the gene matches: 8. DNA of the CDR3: TGCGCCAGCAGCCCCCGGGCACTAGCGGGGGGGTCCTACAATGAGCAGTTCTTC. Translation gives CASSPRALAGGSYNEQFF. The full variable domain, completed using reference TRBV5-1 and TRBJ2-1, is KAGVTQTPRYLIKTRGQQVTLSCSPISGHRSVSWYQQTPGQGLQFLFEYFSETQRNKGNFPGRFSGRQFSNSRSEMNVSTLELGDSALYLCASSPRALAGGSYNEQFFGPGTRLTVL.